This T cell receptor (beta chain) was captured by sequencing in a study of CD8 T cell repertoires and HIV-1 epitope variants. Profiled with immunoSEQ multiplex PCR; TCRdb holds only in-frame clones, not every one. The table lists fewer than 7,500 clones, 65% to 80% of them singletons. CDR3 length equals 15 residues. With 0 bases clipped from V and 1 base from J, the junction kept 1 base outside the gene matches. From germline, CDR1 is PRHDT and CDR2 FYEKMQ (reference sequence). A word on this clone: Its antigen is undetermined.

This chain connects TRBV13 to TRBJ2-3; 7 nucleotides match TRBD2. The receptor was isolated from a male donor with HIV. Sequencing was done on a sample of cultured CD8+ T cells derived from PBMCs. CDR3 in DNA: TGTGCCAGCAGCTTAGGACGGGGGGGCACAGATACGCAGTATTTT. It codes for CASSLGRGGTDTQYF.